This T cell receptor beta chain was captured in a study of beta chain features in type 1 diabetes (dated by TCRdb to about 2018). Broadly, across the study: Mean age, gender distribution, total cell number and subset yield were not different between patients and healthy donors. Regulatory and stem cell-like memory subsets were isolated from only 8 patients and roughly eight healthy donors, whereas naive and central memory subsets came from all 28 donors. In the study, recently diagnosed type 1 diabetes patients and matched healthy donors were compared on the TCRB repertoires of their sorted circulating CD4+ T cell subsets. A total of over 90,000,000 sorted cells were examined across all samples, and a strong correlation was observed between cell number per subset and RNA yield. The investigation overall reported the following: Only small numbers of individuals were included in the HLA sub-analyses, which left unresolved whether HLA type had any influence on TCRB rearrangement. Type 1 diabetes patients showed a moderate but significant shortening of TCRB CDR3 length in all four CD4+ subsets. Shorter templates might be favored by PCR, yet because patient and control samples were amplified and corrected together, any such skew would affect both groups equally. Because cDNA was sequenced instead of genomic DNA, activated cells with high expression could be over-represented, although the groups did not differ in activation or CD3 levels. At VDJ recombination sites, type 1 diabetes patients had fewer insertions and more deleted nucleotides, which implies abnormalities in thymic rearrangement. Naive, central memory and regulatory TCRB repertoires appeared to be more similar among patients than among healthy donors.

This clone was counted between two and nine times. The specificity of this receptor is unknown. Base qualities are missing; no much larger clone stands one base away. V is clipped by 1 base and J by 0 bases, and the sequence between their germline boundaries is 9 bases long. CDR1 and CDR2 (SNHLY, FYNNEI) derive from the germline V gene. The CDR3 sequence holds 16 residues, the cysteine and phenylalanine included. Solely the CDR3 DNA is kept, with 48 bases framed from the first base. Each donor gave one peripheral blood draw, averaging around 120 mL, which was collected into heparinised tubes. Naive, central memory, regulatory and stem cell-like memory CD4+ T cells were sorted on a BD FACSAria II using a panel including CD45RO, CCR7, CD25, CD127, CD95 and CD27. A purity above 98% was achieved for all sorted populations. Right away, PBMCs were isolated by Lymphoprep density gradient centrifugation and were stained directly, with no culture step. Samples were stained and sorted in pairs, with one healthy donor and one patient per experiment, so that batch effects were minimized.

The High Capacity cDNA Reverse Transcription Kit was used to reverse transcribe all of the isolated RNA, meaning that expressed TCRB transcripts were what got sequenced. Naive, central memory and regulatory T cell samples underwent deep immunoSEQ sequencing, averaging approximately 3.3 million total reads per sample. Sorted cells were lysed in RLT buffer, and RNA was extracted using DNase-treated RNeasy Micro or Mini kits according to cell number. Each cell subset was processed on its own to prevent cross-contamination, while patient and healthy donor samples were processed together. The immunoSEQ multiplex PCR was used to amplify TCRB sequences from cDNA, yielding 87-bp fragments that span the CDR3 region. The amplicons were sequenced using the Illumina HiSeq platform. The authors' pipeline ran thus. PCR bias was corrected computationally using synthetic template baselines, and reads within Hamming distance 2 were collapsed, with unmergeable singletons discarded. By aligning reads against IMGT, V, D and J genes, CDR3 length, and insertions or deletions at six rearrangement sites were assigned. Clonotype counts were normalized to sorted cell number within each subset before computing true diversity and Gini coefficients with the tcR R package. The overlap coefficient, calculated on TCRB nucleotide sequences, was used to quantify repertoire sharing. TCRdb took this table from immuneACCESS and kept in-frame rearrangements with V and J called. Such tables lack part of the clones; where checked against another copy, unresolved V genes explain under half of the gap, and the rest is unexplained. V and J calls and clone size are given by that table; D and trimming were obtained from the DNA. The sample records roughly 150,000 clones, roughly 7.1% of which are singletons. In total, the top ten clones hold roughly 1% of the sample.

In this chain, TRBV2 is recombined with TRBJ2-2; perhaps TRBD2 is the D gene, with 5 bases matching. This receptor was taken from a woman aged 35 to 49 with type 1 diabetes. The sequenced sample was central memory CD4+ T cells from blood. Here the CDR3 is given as CASSEESGSNTGELFF. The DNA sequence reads TGTGCCAGCAGTGAAGAGAGCGGTTCGAACACCGGGGAGCTGTTTTTT.